The sequence of this TCR beta chain was determined in a study of cytomegalovirus exposure and HLA in healthy donors (dated by TCRdb to 2015 to 2018). Study-level background: In an earlier analysis of around 540 of the donors, 276 Gb of sequence data and approximately 120 million unique TCR beta sequences from about 180 million T cells were reported. Approximately 300 gigabases of sequencing data and some 85 million unique TCR sequences were included in an early release covering 550 to 800 HLA-typed donors. Among the roughly 400 genotyped donors, approximately 82% belonged to the genetic ancestry cluster associated with self-reported Caucasian donors. The study aimed to test whether cataloging public T cell receptors could reveal signatures of past pathogen exposure. The T cell repertoires of around 730 subjects were profiled by immunosequencing and related to cytomegalovirus serostatus. Besides the first cohort of roughly 700 subjects, a separate validation cohort made up of roughly 130 different subjects was used. To predict cytomegalovirus infection status, the study brought together high-throughput TCR immunosequencing, statistical association of individual TCRs with disease status, and machine learning. In a later analysis, previously published TCR beta repertoires from 600 to 850 donors were re-analyzed and high-resolution HLA genotyping was added so that TCR occurrence patterns could be studied. The later analysis used no new phenotypic data to find candidate immune exposures, relying instead on TCR beta sequences and their occurrence across donors. An earlier analysis of 587 of the donors applied high-throughput TCR beta sequencing to assess whether each TCR beta V gene segment acted as functional or pseudogenic. Donor age, sex, ethnicity and CMV serostatus were compiled alongside the repertoire data. In a later genetic analysis, genome-wide SNP genotypes for 398 of the 666 donors were used, and that subset was treated as a discovery cohort. Every repertoire in the discovery cohort had been generated on one and the same sequencing platform. HLA typing covered class I and class II loci at four-digit resolution. The number of typed donors differed by locus: roughly 629-630 for A, B, C, DRB1 and DQB1; 500 to 550 for DQA1; approximately 610 for DPA1; and around 470 for DPB1. Roughly 5 DR-DQ haplotypes were treated as single units for association and clustering because of strong linkage in the cohort. Among a few hundred genotyped donors of the cohort, an average of 235,054 unique TCR beta nucleotide sequences were sequenced per donor, roughly a sixth of them non-productive. Study-wide conclusions, independent of this receptor: Correlated functional status among segregating V segments might be attributable to linkage disequilibrium, but an unknown experimental factor could not be ruled out. Across donors, most TCR sequences were observed very rarely, whereas some public TCRs were present in many individuals. Most CMV-associated TCR beta chains appeared to be HLA-restricted in a later analysis, and the HLA associations seemed to be driven largely by CMV exposure. Compared with equally common non-associated chains, HLA-associated TCR beta chains in a later analysis were more clonally expanded and had lower generation probabilities. A cluster of highly shared sequence variants was judged likely to represent a technical artifact of the sequencing pipeline. For the cohort, immune exposure information was limited to CMV serostatus. A further reported finding was that TCR beta sequences accurately predicted the HLA-A and HLA-B alleles for most subjects in the first cohort. According to a later genetic analysis, donors in an Asian-associated ancestry cluster had fewer N-insertions in productive TCRs than the roughly 670-donor mean. In vitro tests confirmed that a few of the cytomegalovirus-associated TCR beta chains recognize cytomegalovirus antigens. In this cohort, only TCR beta chains were sequenced, and detectable features were limited by the absence of alpha or paired-chain data. The classifier was reported to diagnose cytomegalovirus status with high specificity and sensitivity in both the original and validation cohorts. An earlier analysis of 587 of the donors showed that most TCR beta V segments appeared in productive rearrangements either about 87% or about 30% of the time, which broadly matched IMGT annotations. Assigning TCR associations to individual alleles was difficult when HLA alleles, especially DR and DQ, strongly co-occurred. Because the 87-base-pair reads could not distinguish some IMGT-functional V segments, including TRBV6-2 and TRBV6-3, those segments were excluded. Because HLA typing was unavailable for some donors at each locus, only the typed subset was used in association tests. In a later genetic analysis, a missense DCLRE1C variant was associated with V-gene and J-gene trimming of TCR beta chains, and the association was replicated in an independent cohort. The authors suggested that the approach could potentially be generalized to other disease states and immunological phenotypes. Because counts were too low, approximately 15 rarely observed V segments, including chromosome 9 orphons, were excluded from the earlier analysis of 587 of the donors. A later analysis found that TCR association rates varied across HLA loci, with DRB1 alleles showing the most associated TCRs and HLA-C alleles the fewest. Specific HLA alleles were associated with 16,951 TCR beta sequences at a false discovery rate of 0.05 in a later analysis. The study listed 164 TCR beta chains as associated with cytomegalovirus. Roughly uniform sequencing depth across donors was assumed in presence/absence analyses, although this assumption may not hold. A later analysis reported that several top co-occurrence clusters appeared linked to parvovirus B19, influenza, CMV and Epstein-Barr virus.

To prepare the library, the immunoSEQ multiplex PCR assay was applied. A mixture of 60 forward primers for TCR Vbeta segments and 13 reverse primers for TCR Jbeta segments was used in the multiplex PCR. A multiplex PCR assay on genomic DNA amplified the CDR3 region of rearranged TCR beta genes. The amplified TCR beta libraries were sequenced on the Illumina HiSeq System as 87-base-pair reads. On the authors' methods: Across the 670 or so repertoires, a later analysis counted approximately 83 million unique TCR beta chains, around 10 million of which were shared by at least two donors. To remove PCR and sequencing errors, raw reads were error-corrected and collapsed into unique sequences using a nearest-neighbor algorithm that merged closely related sequences. V, D and J gene segments were assigned by aligning CDR3 sequences to IMGT reference sequences. For a sequence to be retained, a match of at least six nucleotides was required to both a V gene segment and a J gene segment. Rearrangements were classified as productive when the CDR3 lacked stop codons and remained in frame with V and J, and all other rearrangements were classified as non-productive. CDR3 was defined according to IMGT convention as the region running from the second conserved V-encoded cysteine to the conserved J-encoded phenylalanine. Sequences without an unambiguous match to a single V gene segment were excluded from the earlier analysis of approximately 560 of the donors. An earlier analysis of some 610 of the donors called V segments functional above 56.7% productive rearrangements and segregating when the between-donor standard deviation exceeded 5%. A statistical classification framework was developed to diagnose cytomegalovirus status using the catalog of TCR beta chain sequences. A later analysis assigned V and J genes by comparing TCR nucleotide sequences with IMGT/GENE-DB human TR gene sequences. The TCRdist pipeline was used in a later analysis to assign CDR3 sequences and most-parsimonious VDJ recombination scenarios. In a later analysis, each TCR beta chain was defined by its CDR3 amino acid sequence together with its V-gene family, and reads without a unique V-gene family were excluded. As a way to deal with suspected cross-contamination and a sequencing artifact, a later analysis dropped 450 to 700 nucleotide sequences that were highly shared and had low generation probability. For each public chain, a later analysis derived a clonal expansion index from normalized ranks of inferred template counts within each repertoire. In a later analysis, generation probabilities were computed using a VDJ recombination model fitted to out-of-frame rearrangements, and the results were checked against IGoR. In a later analysis, TCR-TCR, TCR-HLA and TCR-CMV co-occurrence was scored with hypergeometric tests, and a repertoire-size bias correction was applied to TCR pairs. False discovery rates were estimated in a later analysis by permuting HLA or CMV assignments 20 times. A later analysis grouped co-occurring TCRs with DBSCAN, adding TCRdist sequence similarity when clustering within HLA-allele-positive subsets. Co-occurrence clustering excluded repertoires with fewer than 30,000 or more than 120,000 public chains, plus five with anomalous nucleotide sharing. As stored in TCRdb, this immuneACCESS dataset retains in-frame rearrangements with V and J assigned. A fraction of the clones does not appear; measured against another copy, unresolved V genes explain less than half of the discrepancy, and the remainder lacks a known reason. V and J calls and clone size follow that table, whereas D and trimming were derived from the DNA. The sample has over 100,000 clones on record. The ten largest clonotypes hold approximately 1.6% of the sample.

CDR1 SEHNR and CDR2 FQNEAQ were looked up in the germline V gene (reference sequence). V loses 5 bases at its end and J loses 4 bases; junction bases beyond the gene matches: 9. Including the terminal cysteine and phenylalanine, the CDR3 comprises 15 residues. Solely the CDR3 DNA is kept, with 45 bases framed from the first base. Notes on this clone: No cognate antigen has been identified for it.

In total, approximately 700 healthy bone marrow donors made up the cohort. All cohort members were sampled while nominally healthy, although unrecorded immune exposures were likely present. The donor tested CMV seropositive, placing the donor among the 250 to 300 seropositive members of the cohort. A peripheral blood sample was collected from each donor, and TCR beta sequencing was performed on peripheral blood mononuclear cells. Genomic DNA was extracted from the blood cell samples with the Qiagen DNeasy Blood Extraction Kit. The TCR was taken from a woman aged 40 to 50 in good health and CMV-seropositive. The sequence links TRBV7-9 to TRBJ1-1; TRBD1 fits 8 bases in the junction. The material sequenced was PBMCs. In nucleotides, the sequence is TGTGCCAGCAGCCCGAGACAGGGGCGGCCCACTGAAGCTTTCTTT. The encoded protein is CASSPRQGRPTEAFF.